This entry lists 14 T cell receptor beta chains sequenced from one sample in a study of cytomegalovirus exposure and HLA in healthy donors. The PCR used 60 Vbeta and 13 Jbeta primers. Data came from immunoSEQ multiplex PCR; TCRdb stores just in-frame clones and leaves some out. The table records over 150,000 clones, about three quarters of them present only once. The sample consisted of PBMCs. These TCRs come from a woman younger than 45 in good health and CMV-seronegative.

Here the CDR3 DNA reads TGTGCCAGCAGTTACTCGGCCGGTTGGGAGCAGTACTTC. It encodes CASSYSAGWEQYF. The chain has TRBV6-5 and TRBJ2-5, with D perhaps TRBD2 (5 bases). V dropped 0 bases and J dropped 11 bases, with 13 bases sitting between them. CDR3 size: 13 residues. CDR1 MNHEY and CDR2 SVGAGI come from the germline V gene.

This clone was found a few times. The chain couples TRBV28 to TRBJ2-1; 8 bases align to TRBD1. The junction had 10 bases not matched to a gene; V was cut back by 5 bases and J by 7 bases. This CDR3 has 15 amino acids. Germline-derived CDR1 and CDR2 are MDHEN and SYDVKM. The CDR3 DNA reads TGTGCCAGCAGTCCTCCAGGGGGCGTAGGGAATGAGCAGTTCTTC. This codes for CASSPPGGVGNEQFF.

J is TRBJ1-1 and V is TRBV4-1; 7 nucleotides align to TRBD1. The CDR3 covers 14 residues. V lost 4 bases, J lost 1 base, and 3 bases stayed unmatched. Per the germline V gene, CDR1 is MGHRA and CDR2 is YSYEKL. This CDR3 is CASSRDSPNTEAFF. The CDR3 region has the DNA TGCGCCAGCAGCCGGGACAGCCCGAACACTGAAGCTTTCTTT.

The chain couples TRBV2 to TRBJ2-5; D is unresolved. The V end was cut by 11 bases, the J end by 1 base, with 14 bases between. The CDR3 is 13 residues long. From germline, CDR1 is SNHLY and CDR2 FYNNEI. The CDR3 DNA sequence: TGTGCCTCCCTGGAGTTTTTCCAAGAGACCCAGTACTTC. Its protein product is CASLEFFQETQYF.

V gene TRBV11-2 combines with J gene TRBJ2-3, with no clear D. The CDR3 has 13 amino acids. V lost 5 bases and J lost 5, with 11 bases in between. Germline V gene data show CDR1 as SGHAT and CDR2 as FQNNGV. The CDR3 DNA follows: TGTGCCAGCAGCGCGGCAAGAGAAGATACGCAGTATTTT. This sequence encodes CASSAAREDTQYF.

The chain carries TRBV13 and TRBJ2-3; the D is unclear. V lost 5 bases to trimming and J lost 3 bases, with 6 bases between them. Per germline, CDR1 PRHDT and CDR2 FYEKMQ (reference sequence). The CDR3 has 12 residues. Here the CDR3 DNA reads TGTGCCAGCAGCCGAGTGACAGATACGCAGTATTTT. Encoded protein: CASSRVTDTQYF.

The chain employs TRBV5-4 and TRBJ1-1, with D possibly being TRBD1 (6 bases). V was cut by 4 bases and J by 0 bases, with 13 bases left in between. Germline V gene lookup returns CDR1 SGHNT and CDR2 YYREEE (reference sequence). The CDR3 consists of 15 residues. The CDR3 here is CASSHPGTLNTEAFF. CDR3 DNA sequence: TGTGCCAGCAGCCATCCAGGGACATTGAACACTGAAGCTTTCTTT. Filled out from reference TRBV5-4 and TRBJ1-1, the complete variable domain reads ETGVTQSPTHLIKTRGQQVTLRCSSQSGHNTVSWYQQALGQGPQFIFQYYREEENGRGNFPPRFSGLQFPNYSSELNVNALELDDSALYLCASSHPGTLNTEAFFGQGTRLTVV.

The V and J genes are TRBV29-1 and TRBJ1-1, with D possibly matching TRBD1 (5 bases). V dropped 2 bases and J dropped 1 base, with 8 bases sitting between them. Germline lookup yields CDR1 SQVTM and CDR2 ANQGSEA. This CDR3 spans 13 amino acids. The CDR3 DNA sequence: TGCAGCGTTGAATTGGGGCAGAACACTGAAGCTTTCTTT. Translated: CSVELGQNTEAFF.

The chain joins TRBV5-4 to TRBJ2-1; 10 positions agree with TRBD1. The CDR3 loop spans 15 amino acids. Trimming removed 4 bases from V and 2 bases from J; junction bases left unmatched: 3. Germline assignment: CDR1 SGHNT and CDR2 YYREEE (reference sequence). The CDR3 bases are TGTGCCAGCAGCCCCGGGACAGGGGCCTACAATGAGCAGTTCTTC. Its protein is CASSPGTGAYNEQFF.

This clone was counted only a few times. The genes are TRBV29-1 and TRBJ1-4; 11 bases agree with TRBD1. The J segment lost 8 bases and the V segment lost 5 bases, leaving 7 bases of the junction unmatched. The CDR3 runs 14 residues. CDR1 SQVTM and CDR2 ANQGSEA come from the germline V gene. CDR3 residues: CSVWTGGAGEKLFF. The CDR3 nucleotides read TGCAGCGTTTGGACAGGGGGCGCTGGGGAAAAACTGTTTTTT.

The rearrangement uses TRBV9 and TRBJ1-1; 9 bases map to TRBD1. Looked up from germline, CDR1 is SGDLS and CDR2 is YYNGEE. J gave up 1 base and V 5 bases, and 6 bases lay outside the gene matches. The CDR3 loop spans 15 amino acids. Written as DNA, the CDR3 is TGTGCCAGCAGTGGGACAGGGTGGGCGAACACTGAAGCTTTCTTT. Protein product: CASSGTGWANTEAFF.

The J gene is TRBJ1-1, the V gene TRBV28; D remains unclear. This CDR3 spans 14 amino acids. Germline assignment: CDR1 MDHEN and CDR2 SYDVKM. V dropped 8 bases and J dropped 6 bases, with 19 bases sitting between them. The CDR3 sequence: CASGIDGPEAEAFF. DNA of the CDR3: TGTGCCAGCGGGATTGATGGACCGGAGGCTGAAGCTTTCTTT.

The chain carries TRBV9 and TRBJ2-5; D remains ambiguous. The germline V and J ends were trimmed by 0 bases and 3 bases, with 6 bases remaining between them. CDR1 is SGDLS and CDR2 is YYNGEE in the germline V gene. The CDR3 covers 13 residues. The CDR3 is CASSVGREETQYF. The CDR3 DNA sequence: TGTGCCAGCAGCGTAGGGAGAGAAGAGACCCAGTACTTC.

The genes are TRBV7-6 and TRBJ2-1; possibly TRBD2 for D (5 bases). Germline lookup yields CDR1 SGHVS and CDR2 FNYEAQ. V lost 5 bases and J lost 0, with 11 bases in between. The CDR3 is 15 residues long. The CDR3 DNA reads TGTGCCAGCAGCCTACTAGGGAGCTCCTACAATGAGCAGTTCTTC. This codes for CASSLLGSSYNEQFF.